The entry below gives a single T cell receptor beta chain sequence along with its context. V was cut by 3 bases and J by 1 base, with 9 bases left in between. Germline assignment: CDR1 MDHEN and CDR2 SYDVKM. The length of the CDR3 is 15 residues. The data originate from a study of cytomegalovirus exposure and HLA in healthy donors. Separate from the roughly 730-subject first cohort, the approximately 120-subject validation cohort was the one that the donors belonged to. Repertoires were generated with immunoSEQ multiplex PCR, while TCRdb's copy carries only in-frame clones and drops some. Among tens of thousands of clones listed, about 89% were seen once.

The sequence came from a woman aged 18-29 years in good health and CMV-seronegative. The rearrangement uses TRBV28 and TRBJ2-2; D is ambiguous. Input material: PBMCs. CDR3 amino acids: CASSLVRRNTGELFF. Written as DNA, the CDR3 is TGTGCCAGCAGTTTGGTCAGGCGGAACACCGGGGAGCTGTTTTTT. Looking up the rest from reference TRBV28 and TRBJ2-2 gives the full variable domain: DVKVTQSSRYLVKRTGEKVFLECVQDMDHENMFWYRQDPGLGLRLIYFSYDVKMKEKGDIPEGYSVSREKKERFSLILESASTNQTSMYLCASSLVRRNTGELFFGEGSRLTVL.